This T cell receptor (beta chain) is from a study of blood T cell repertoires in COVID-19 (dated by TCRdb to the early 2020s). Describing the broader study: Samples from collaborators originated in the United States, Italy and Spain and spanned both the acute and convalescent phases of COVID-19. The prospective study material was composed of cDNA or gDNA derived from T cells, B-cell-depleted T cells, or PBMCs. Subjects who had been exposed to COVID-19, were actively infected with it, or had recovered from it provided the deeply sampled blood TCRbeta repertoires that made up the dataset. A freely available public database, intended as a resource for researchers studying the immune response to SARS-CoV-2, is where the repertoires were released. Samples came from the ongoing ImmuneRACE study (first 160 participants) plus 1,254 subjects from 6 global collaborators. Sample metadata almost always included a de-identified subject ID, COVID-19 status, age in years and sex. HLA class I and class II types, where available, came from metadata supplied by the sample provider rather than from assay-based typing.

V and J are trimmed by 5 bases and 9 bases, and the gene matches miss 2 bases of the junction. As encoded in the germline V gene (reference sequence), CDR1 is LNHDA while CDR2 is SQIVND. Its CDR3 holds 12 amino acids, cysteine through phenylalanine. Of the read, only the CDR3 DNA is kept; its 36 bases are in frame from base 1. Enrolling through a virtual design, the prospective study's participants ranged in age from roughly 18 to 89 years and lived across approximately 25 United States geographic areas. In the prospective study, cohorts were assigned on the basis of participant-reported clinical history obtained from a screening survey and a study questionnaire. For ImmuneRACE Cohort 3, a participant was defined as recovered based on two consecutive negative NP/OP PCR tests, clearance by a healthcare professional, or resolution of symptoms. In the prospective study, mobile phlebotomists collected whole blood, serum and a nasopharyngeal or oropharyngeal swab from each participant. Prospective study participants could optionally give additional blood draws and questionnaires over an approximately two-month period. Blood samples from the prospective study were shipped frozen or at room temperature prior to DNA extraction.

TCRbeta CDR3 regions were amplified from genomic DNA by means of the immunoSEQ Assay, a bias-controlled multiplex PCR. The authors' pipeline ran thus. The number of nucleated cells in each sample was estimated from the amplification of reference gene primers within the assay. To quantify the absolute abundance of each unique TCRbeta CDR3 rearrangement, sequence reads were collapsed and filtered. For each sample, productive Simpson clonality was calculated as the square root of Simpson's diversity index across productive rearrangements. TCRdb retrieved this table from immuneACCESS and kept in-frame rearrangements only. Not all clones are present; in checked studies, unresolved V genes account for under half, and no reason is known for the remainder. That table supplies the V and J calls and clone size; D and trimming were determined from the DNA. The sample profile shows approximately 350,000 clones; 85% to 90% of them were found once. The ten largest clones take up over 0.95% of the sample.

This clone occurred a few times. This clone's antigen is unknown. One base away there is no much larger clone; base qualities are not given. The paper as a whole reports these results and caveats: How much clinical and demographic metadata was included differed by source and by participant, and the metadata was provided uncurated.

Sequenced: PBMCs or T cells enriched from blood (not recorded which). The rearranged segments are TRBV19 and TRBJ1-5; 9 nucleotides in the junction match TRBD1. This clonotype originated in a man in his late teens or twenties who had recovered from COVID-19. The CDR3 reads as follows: CASSQQGAPQHF. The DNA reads TGTGCCAGTAGTCAACAGGGGGCGCCCCAGCATTTT.